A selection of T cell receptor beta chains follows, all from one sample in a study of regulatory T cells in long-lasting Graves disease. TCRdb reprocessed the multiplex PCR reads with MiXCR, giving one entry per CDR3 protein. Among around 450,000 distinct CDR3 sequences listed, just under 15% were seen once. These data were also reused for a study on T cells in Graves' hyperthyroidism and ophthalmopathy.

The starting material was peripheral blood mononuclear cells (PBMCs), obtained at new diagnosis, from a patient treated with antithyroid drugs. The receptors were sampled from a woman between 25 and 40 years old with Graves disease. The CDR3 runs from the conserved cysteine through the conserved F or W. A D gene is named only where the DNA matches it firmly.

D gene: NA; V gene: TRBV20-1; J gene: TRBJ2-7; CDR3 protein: CSARAGNEQYF
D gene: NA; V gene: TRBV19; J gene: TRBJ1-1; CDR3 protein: CASSRGQINTEAFF
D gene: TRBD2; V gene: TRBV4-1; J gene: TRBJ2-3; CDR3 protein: CASSQDRRRRGRDTQYF
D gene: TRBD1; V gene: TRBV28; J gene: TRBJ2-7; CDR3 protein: CASSTSGTGGGEQYF
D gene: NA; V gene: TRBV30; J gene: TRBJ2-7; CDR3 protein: CAWSVGIGSRLTYEQYF
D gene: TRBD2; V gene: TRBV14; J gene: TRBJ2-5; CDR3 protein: CASSQALAGGEQETQYF
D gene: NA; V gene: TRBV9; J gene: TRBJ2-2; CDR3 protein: CASSVGTRGDTGELFF
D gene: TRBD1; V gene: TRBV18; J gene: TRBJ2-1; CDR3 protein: CASSSRQGAYNEQFF
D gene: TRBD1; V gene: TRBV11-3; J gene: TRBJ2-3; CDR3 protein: CASSAETGEIRDTQYF
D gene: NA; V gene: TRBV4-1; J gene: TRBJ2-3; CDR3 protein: CASSHPQRIDTQYF
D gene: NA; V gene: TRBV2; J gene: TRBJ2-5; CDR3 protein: CASKKGKRGQETQYF
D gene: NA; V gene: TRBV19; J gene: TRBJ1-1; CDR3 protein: CASTTKDHTEAFF
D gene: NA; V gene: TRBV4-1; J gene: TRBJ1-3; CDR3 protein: CASSQDKRQNSGNTIYF
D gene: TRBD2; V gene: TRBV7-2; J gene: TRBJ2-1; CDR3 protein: CASRPTLAGGRHNEQFF
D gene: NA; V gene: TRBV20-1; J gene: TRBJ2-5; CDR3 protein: CSARLPEETQYF
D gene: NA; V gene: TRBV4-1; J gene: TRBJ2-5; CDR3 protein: CASSQGARGAGEGETQYF
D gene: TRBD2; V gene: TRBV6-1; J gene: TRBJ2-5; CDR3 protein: CASSPAGLAGVETQYF
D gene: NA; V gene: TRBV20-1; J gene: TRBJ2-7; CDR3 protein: CSAREQGIKDYEQYF
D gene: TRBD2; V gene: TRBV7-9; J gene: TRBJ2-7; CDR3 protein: CASSLQAGSKTSYEQYF
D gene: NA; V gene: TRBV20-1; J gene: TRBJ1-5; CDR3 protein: CSARDALGGSNQPQHF
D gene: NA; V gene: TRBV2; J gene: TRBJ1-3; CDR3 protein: CASLGDGNTIYF
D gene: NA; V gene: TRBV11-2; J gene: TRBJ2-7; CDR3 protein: CTSRPIVGRLYEQYF
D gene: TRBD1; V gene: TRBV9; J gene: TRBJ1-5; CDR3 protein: CASSVAGQPNQPQHF
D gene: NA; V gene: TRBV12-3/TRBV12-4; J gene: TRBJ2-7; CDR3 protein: CASSLVGALDEQYF
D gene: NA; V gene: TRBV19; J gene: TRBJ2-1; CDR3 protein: CASSIVGAHNEQFF
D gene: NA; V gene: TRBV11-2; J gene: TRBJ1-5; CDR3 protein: CAKRGQGGNQPQHF
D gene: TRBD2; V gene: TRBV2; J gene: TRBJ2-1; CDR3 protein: CASSERGGSGYNEQFF
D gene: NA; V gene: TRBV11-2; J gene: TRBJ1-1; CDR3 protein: CASRVARSTEAFF
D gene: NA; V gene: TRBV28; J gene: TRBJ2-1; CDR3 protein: CASSSQGGPSAYNEQFF
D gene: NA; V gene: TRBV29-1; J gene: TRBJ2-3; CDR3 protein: CSPGGGDTQYF
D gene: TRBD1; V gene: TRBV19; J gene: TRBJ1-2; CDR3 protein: CASTLSGQGGGNYGYTF
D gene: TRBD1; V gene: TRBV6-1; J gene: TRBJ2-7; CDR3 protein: CASRADRASYEQYF
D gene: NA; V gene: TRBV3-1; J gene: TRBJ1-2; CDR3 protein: CASSPGLYGYTF
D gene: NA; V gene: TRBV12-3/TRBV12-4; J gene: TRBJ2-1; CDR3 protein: CASSTPPGALSEQFF
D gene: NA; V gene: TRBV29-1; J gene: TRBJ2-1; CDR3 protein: CSVDRPNNNEQFF
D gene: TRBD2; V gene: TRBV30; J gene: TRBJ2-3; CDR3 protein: CAWSAASGGYTQYF
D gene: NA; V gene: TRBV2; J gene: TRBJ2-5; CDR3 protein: CASSEELTGMSQYF
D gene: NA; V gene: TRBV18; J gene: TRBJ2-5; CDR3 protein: CASSPEGLAQYF
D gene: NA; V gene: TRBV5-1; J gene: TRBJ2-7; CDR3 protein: CASSLGVSLGEQYF
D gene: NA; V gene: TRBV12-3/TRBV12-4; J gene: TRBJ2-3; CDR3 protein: CASSSGDSSSTDTQYF
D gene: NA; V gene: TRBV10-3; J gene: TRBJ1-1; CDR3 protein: CAHGGGTEAFF
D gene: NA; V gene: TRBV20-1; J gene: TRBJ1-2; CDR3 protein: CSAPLGDYGYTF
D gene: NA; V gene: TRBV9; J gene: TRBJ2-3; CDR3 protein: CASSVEGNTDTQYF
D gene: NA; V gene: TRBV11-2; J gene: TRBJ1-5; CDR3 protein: CASSLVSQGNQPQHF
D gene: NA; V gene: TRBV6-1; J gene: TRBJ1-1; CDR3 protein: CASSEADGYTEAFF
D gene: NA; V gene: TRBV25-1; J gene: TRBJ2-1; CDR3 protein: CASRQGRHEQFF
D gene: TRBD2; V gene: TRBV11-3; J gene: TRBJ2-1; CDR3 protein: CASSLDLREGPRYNEQFF
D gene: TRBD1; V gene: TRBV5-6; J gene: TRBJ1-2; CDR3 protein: CASLGQNNYGYTF
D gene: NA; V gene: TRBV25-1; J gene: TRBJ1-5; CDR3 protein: CASSDDTTGSTSNQPQHF
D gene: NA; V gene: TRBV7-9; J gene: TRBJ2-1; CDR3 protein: CASSLLSNNEQFF
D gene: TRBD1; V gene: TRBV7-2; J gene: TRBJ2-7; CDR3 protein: CASSYRDRSSYEQYF
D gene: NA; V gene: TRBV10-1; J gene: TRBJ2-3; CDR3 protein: CASSERVWTDTQYF
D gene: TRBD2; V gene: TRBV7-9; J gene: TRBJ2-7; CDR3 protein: CASTDRAGGEQYF
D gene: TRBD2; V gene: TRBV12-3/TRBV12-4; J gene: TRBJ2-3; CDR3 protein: CASSLRLADPTDTQYF